Listed below are T cell receptor beta chains from one sample, sequenced in a study of cytomegalovirus exposure and HLA in healthy donors. Only in-frame clones appear in the TCRdb table, and some are missing; sequencing was by immunoSEQ multiplex PCR. The sample shows 150,000 to 250,000 clones, around 80% of them seen only once. Sequenced sample: PBMCs. The source is a woman aged 25 to 39 in good health and CMV-seronegative. Both conserved end residues are part of each CDR3. The D gene is left open where the match is weak. Where a row states a size, it is once, few, many or the class of an expanded clone; other rows omit it.

j_call d_call v_call clone_size cdr3_aa cdr3_nt
TRBJ2-7 TRBD2 TRBV11-2 NA CASSLEGGRLAPSYEQYF TGTGCCAGCAGCTTAGAGGGGGGAAGACTAGCGCCTTCCTACGAGCAGTACTTC
TRBJ1-5 TRBD1 TRBV2 NA CASSSMGQPNQPQHF TGTGCCAGCAGTTCAATGGGACAGCCAAATCAGCCCCAGCATTTT
TRBJ1-5 TRBD1 TRBV28 NA CASREQGRGQPQHF TGTGCCAGCAGAGAACAGGGGAGAGGGCAGCCCCAGCATTTT
TRBJ1-1 TRBD1 TRBV6-1 NA CASSDSIAGGTEAFF TGTGCCAGCAGTGATTCCATCGCAGGGGGCACTGAAGCTTTCTTT
TRBJ1-5 NA TRBV6-5 NA CASSYGGGTNQPQHF TGTGCCAGCAGTTACGGGGGAGGGACCAATCAGCCCCAGCATTTT
TRBJ2-6 NA TRBV2 NA CASSDPGPGANVLTF TGTGCCAGCAGTGATCCAGGGCCCGGGGCCAACGTCCTGACTTTC
TRBJ2-3 TRBD2 TRBV4-2 NA CASSSLGGTDTQYF TGTGCCAGCAGCTCATTGGGAGGGACAGATACGCAGTATTTT
TRBJ1-1 NA TRBV6-5 NA CASTARMNTEAFF TGTGCCAGCACGGCGAGGATGAACACTGAAGCTTTCTTT
TRBJ1-1 NA TRBV18 once CASSQDSNTEAFF TGTGCCAGCTCACAGGACAGTAACACTGAAGCTTTCTTT
TRBJ2-7 TRBD1 TRBV5-6 NA CASSFFTGVYEQYF TGTGCCAGCAGCTTTTTTACAGGGGTCTACGAGCAGTACTTC
TRBJ2-3 NA TRBV12-5 once CASGLRVSRTTDTQYF TGTGCTAGTGGCCTCAGGGTCAGTCGCACGACAGATACGCAGTATTTT
TRBJ2-7 TRBD1 TRBV28 once CASRRRDRGFPEQYF TGTGCCAGCAGACGCCGGGACAGGGGATTTCCCGAGCAGTACTTC
TRBJ2-3 TRBD2 TRBV30 NA CAWCPGTSGVPDTQYF TGTGCCTGGTGCCCCGGGACTAGCGGGGTCCCAGATACGCAGTATTTT
TRBJ2-1 NA TRBV7-9 NA CASSLDLEYEQFF TGTGCCAGCAGCTTAGATTTGGAGTATGAGCAGTTCTTC
TRBJ1-1 TRBD1 TRBV7-2 NA CASRQIRGVTEAFF TGTGCCAGCAGACAAATCAGGGGGGTCACTGAAGCTTTCTTT
TRBJ1-2 TRBD1 TRBV19 NA CASSMRTGKGNYGYTF TGTGCCAGTAGTATGAGGACAGGGAAGGGGAACTATGGCTACACCTTC
TRBJ2-7 TRBD1 TRBV28 once CASSFRGPIYEQYF TGTGCCAGCAGTTTCAGGGGGCCTATCTACGAGCAGTACTTC
TRBJ1-6 TRBD1 TRBV7-8 NA CASSLEGQGWTYNSPLHF TGTGCCAGCAGCTTAGAAGGACAGGGGTGGACCTATAATTCACCCCTCCACTTT
TRBJ1-6 TRBD1 TRBV9 NA CASSAQTGINSPLHF TGTGCCAGCAGCGCCCAGACAGGGATCAATTCACCCCTCCACTTT
TRBJ1-2 TRBD1 TRBV30 NA CAWSITLGQSTGGYTF TGTGCCTGGAGTATAACCCTGGGACAGTCAACGGGGGGCTACACCTTC
TRBJ2-5 NA TRBV28 NA CASSLPQETQYF TGTGCCAGCAGCCTCCCTCAAGAGACCCAGTACTTC
TRBJ2-1 NA TRBV7-8 NA CASSHRNYPKNNEQFF TGTGCCAGCAGCCACAGGAACTACCCGAAAAACAATGAGCAGTTCTTC
TRBJ2-7 NA TRBV28 NA CAVREQGGRINEQYF TGTGCGGTACGGGAACAGGGCGGCCGGATCAACGAGCAGTACTTC
TRBJ1-2 TRBD1 TRBV5-6 few CASSSKTGEGYTF TGTGCCAGCAGCTCAAAGACAGGGGAAGGCTACACCTTC
TRBJ2-7 NA TRBV5-4 few CASSLGPEQYF TGTGCCAGCAGCTTGGGGCCCGAGCAGTACTTC
TRBJ2-5 NA TRBV10-3 NA CAISERGAQETQYF TGTGCCATCAGTGAGCGGGGTGCTCAAGAGACCCAGTACTTC
TRBJ2-7 NA TRBV27 NA CASSYREAYEQYF TGTGCCAGCAGTTACAGGGAAGCCTACGAGCAGTACTTC
TRBJ1-6 NA TRBV30 few CACGRWDSPLHF TGTGCCTGTGGGAGGTGGGATTCACCCCTCCACTTT
TRBJ2-5 TRBD1 TRBV28 few CASSLWIQGGQETQYF TGTGCCAGCAGTTTATGGATACAGGGGGGACAAGAGACCCAGTACTTC
TRBJ1-4 NA TRBV5-1 once CASSLGTAGEKLFF TGCGCCAGCAGCTTGGGGACCGCGGGGGAAAAACTGTTTTTT
TRBJ2-7 NA TRBV2 NA CASSRRPTHQGPNSYEQYF TGTGCCAGCAGTCGACGACCGACCCACCAGGGGCCCAATTCCTACGAGCAGTACTTC
TRBJ2-2 NA TRBV5-6 NA CASSLGVSSTGELFF TGTGCCAGCAGCTTGGGTGTTTCGAGCACCGGGGAGCTGTTTTTT
TRBJ2-1 NA TRBV2 NA CASSSTVAQLDYNEQFF TGTGCCAGCAGCTCCACCGTAGCCCAACTCGACTACAATGAGCAGTTCTTC
TRBJ1-3 TRBD1 TRBV11-2 many CASSPGGLGSGNTIYF TGTGCCAGCAGCCCAGGGGGACTAGGGTCTGGAAACACCATATATTTT
TRBJ2-7 NA TRBV7-3 NA CASSLIDGSYEQYF TGTGCCAGCAGCTTAATAGACGGGTCCTACGAGCAGTACTTC
TRBJ2-2 TRBD1 TRBV29-1 NA CSVEDPSGTGGSGELFF TGCAGCGTTGAAGATCCTAGTGGGACAGGGGGATCCGGGGAGCTGTTTTTT
TRBJ2-6 NA TRBV29-1 NA CSIKDSSGANVLTF TGCTCCATTAAAGACAGCTCTGGGGCCAACGTCCTGACTTTC
TRBJ2-1 TRBD2 TRBV13 NA CASSLEGGASNEQFF TGTGCCAGCAGCTTAGAGGGAGGGGCTTCCAATGAGCAGTTCTTC
TRBJ1-2 NA TRBV5-1 NA CASSPSGFNYGYTF TGCGCCAGCAGCCCCTCGGGATTTAACTATGGCTACACCTTC
TRBJ1-6 TRBD1 TRBV5-4 few CASSSGQGNYNSPLHF TGTGCCAGCAGCTCGGGACAGGGGAACTATAATTCACCCCTCCACTTT
TRBJ1-6 NA TRBV30 few CAWSVQGRDSPLHF TGTGCCTGGAGTGTGCAGGGGAGAGATTCACCCCTCCACTTT
TRBJ1-3 NA TRBV5-1 NA CASSLDRAGNTIYF TGCGCCAGCAGCTTGGACAGGGCTGGAAACACCATATATTTT
TRBJ2-1 NA TRBV6-6 NA CASSYGRGNEQFF TGTGCCAGCAGTTACGGCAGGGGAAATGAGCAGTTCTTC
TRBJ2-1 TRBD2 TRBV5-1 NA CASSSGGVYNEQFF TGCGCCAGCAGCTCGGGAGGGGTTTACAATGAGCAGTTCTTC
TRBJ1-1 TRBD1 TRBV6-5 NA CASSYEGAVNTEAFF TGTGCCAGCAGTTACGAGGGGGCTGTGAACACTGAAGCTTTCTTT
TRBJ1-5 NA TRBV19 NA CASRYQRGNQPQHF TGTGCCAGCCGCTACCAGAGAGGGAATCAGCCCCAGCATTTT
TRBJ2-5 TRBD2 TRBV5-1 NA CASSLGEGTKTQYF TGCGCCAGCAGCTTGGGGGAGGGAACGAAGACCCAGTACTTC
TRBJ2-1 TRBD2 TRBV11-2 once CASSLDPGGLAGVNEQFF TGTGCCAGCAGCTTAGACCCTGGGGGACTAGCGGGAGTGAATGAGCAGTTCTTC
TRBJ2-3 TRBD2 TRBV5-1 NA CASSLSGGGGTDTQYF TGCGCCAGCAGCTTGTCGGGAGGAGGAGGGACAGATACGCAGTATTTT
TRBJ2-7 TRBD1 TRBV28 NA CASSRGQANYEQYF TGTGCCAGCAGCCGGGGACAGGCGAACTACGAGCAGTACTTC
TRBJ2-1 NA TRBV7-6 NA CASSEKGHLNEQFF TGTGCCAGCAGCGAAAAGGGACACCTCAATGAGCAGTTCTTC
TRBJ2-1 NA TRBV4-1 NA CASSQLGLSYNEQFF TGCGCCAGCAGCCAACTCGGACTTTCCTACAATGAGCAGTTCTTC